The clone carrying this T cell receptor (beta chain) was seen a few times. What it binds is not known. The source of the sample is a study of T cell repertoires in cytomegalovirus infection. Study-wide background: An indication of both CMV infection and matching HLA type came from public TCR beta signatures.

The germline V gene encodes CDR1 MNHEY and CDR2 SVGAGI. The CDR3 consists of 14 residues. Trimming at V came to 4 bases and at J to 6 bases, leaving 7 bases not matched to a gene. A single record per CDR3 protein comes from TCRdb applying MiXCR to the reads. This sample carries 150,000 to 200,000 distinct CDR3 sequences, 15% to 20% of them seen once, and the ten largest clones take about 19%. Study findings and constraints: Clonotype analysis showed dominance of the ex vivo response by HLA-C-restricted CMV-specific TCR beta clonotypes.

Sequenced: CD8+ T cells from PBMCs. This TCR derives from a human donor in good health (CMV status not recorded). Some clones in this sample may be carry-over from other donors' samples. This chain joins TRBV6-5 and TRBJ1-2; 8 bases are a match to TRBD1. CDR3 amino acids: CASSSPGQEDGYTF. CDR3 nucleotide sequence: TGTGCCAGCAGTTCACCGGGACAGGAGGATGGCTACACCTTC.